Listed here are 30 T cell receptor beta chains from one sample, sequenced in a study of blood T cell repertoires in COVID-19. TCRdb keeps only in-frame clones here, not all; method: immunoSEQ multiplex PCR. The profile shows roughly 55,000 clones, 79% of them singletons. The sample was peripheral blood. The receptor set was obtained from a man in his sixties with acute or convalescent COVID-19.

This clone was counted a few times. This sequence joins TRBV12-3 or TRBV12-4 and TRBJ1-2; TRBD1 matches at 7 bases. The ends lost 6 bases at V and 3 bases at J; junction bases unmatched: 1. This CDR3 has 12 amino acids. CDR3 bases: TGTGCCAGCAGCCAGGGGGACTATGGCTACACCTTC. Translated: CASSQGDYGYTF.

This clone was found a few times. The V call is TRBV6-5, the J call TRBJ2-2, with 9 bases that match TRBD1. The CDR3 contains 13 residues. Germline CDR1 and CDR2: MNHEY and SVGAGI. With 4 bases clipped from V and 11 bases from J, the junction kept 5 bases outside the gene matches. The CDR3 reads CASSFRDREELFF. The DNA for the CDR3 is TGTGCCAGCAGTTTCCGGGACAGGGAAGAGCTGTTTTTT.

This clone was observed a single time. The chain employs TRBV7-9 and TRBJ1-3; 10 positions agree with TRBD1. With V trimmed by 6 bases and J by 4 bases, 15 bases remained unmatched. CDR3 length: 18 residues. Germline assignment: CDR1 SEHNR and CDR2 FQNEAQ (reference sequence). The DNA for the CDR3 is TGTGCCAGCAGGCATACAGGGTCCGACAGGGGGCCGGGAAACACCATATATTTT. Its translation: CASRHTGSDRGPGNTIYF.

The CDR3 loop is CASSPGTGKGNTEAFF. CDR3 DNA sequence: TGCGCCAGCAGCCCTGGGACAGGGAAGGGGAACACTGAAGCTTTCTTT. J is TRBJ1-1 and V is TRBV4-1; 9 nucleotides match TRBD1. Germline-derived CDR1 and CDR2 are MGHRA and YSYEKL. This CDR3 has 16 amino acids. Unmatched junction bases numbered 7, after V lost 4 bases and J lost 1 base.

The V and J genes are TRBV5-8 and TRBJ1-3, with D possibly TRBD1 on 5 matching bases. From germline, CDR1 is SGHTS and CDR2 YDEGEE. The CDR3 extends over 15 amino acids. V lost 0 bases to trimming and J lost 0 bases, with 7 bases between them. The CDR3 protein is CASSLGQISGNTIYF. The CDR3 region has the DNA TGTGCCAGCAGCTTGGGACAGATCTCTGGAAACACCATATATTTT.

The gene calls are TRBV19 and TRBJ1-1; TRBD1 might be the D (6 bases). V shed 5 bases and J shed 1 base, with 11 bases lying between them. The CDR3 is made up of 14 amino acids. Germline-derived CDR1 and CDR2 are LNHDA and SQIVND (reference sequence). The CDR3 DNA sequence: TGTGCCAGTAGTTCCGACAGGCCGAACACTGAAGCTTTCTTT. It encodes CASSSDRPNTEAFF.

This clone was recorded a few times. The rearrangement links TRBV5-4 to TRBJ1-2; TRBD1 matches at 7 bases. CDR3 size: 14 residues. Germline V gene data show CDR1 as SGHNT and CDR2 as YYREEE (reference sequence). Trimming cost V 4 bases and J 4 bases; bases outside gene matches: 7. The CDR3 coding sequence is TGTGCCAGCAGCCAGATAGACAGGGTCTATGGCTACACCTTC. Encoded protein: CASSQIDRVYGYTF.

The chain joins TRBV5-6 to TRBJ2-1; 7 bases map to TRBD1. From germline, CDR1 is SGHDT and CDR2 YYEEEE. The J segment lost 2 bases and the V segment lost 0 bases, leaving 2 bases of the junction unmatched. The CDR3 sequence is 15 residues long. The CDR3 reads CASSLGDSTYNEQFF. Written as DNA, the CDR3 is TGTGCCAGCAGCTTGGGGGACAGTACCTACAATGAGCAGTTCTTC.

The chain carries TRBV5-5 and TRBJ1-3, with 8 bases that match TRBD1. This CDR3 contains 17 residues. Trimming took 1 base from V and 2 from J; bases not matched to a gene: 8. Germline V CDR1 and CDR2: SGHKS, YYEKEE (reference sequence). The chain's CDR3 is CASSLSLLQGAGNTIYF. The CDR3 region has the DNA TGTGCCAGCAGCTTGAGTTTATTACAGGGGGCTGGAAACACCATATATTTT.

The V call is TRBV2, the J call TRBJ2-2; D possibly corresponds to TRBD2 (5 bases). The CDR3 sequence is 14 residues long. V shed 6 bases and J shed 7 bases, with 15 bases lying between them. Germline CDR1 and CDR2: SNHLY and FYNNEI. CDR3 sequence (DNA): TGTGCCAGCAGCGCATTTCGGGGTGTCGGGGAGCTGTTTTTT. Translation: CASSAFRGVGELFF.

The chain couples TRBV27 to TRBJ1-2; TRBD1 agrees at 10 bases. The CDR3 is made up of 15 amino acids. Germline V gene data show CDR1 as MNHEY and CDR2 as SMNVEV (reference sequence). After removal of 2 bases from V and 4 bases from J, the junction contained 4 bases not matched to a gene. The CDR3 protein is CASSLIGTGAYGYTF. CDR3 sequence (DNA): TGTGCCAGCAGTTTAATTGGGACAGGGGCCTATGGCTACACCTTC.

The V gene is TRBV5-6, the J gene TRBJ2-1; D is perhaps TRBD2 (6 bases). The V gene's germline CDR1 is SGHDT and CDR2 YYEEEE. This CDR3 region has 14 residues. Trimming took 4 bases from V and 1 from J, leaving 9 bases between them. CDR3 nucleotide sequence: TGTGCCAGCAGCGCCCTAGCGTCCTACAATGAGCAGTTCTTC. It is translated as CASSALASYNEQFF. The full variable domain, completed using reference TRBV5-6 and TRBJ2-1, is DAGVTQSPTHLIKTRGQQVTLRCSPKSGHDTVSWYQQALGQGPQFIFQYYEEEERQRGNFPDRFSGHQFPNYSSELNVNALLLGDSALYLCASSALASYNEQFFGPGTRLTVL.

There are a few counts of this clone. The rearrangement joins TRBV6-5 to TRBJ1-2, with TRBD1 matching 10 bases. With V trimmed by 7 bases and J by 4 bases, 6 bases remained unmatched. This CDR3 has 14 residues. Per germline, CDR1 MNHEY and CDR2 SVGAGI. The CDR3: CASIGTGAFYGYTF. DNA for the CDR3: TGTGCCAGCATTGGGACAGGGGCCTTCTATGGCTACACCTTC.

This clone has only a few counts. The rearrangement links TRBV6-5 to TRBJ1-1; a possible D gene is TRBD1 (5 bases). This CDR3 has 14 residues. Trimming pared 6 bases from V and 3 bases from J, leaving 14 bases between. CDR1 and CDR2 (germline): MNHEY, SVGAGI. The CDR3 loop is CASRLRGGDTEAFF. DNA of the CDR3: TGTGCCAGCAGGCTACGGGGGGGGGACACTGAAGCTTTCTTT.

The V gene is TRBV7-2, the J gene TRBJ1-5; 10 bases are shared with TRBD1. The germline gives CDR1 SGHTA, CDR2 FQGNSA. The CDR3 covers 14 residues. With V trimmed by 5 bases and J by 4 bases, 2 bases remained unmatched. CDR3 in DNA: TGTGCCAGCAGCCAGGACAGGGGGAATCAGCCCCAGCATTTT. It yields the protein CASSQDRGNQPQHF.

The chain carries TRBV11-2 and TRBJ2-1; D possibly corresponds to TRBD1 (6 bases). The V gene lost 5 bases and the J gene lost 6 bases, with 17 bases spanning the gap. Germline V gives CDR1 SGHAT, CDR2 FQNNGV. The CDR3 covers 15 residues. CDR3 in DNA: TGTGCCAGCAGCCAGAACCCACAGGGAACCAATGAGCAGTTCTTC. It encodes CASSQNPQGTNEQFF.

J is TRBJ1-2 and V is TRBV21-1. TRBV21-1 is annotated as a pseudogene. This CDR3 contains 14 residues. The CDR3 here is CARTGDLLSYGYTF. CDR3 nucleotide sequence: TGTGCCAGGACGGGTGACCTTCTCAGCTATGGCTACACCTTC.

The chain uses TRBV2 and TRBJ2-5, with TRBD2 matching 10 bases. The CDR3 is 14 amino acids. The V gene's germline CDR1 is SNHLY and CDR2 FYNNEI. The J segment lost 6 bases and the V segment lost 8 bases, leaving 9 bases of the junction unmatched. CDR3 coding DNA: TGTGCCAGCGATCAAGCGGGGGGGGTGAAGACCCAGTACTTC. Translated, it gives CASDQAGGVKTQYF.

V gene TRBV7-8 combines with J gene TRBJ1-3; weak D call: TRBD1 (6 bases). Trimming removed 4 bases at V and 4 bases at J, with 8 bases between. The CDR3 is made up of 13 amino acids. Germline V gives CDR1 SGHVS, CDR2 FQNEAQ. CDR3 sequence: CASSSDRGNTIYF. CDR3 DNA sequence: TGTGCCAGCAGCTCCGACAGGGGAAACACCATATATTTT.

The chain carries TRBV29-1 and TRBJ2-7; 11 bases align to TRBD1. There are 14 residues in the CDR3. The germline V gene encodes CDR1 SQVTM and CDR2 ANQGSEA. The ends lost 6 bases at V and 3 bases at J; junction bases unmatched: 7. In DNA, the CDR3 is TGCAGCGTCGGACAGGGGGCCGGTCTCTACGAGCAGTACTTC. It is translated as CSVGQGAGLYEQYF.

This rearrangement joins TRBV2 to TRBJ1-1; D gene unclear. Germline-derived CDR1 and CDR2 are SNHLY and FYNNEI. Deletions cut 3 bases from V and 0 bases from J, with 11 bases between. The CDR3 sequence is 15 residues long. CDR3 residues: CASSDIGLLNTEAFF. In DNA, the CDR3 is TGTGCCAGCAGTGACATTGGCCTTTTGAACACTGAAGCTTTCTTT.

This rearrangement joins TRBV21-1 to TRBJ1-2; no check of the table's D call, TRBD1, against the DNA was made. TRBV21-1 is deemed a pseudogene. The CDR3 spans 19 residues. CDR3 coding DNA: TGTGCCAGCAGCGAAAAGTGGGACAGGGGGCAATTGGCTAACTATGGCTACACCTTC. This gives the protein CASSEKWDRGQLANYGYTF.

The CDR3 protein is CASSNREGDAGELFF. DNA of the CDR3: TGTGCCAGCTCCAACAGGGAAGGGGACGCCGGGGAGCTGTTTTTT. The chain couples TRBV18 to TRBJ2-2, with D possibly TRBD1 on 6 matching bases. The CDR3 has 15 amino acids. The V and J ends lost 6 bases and 6 bases respectively, with 17 bases between them. CDR1 and CDR2 (germline): KGHSH, LQKENI.

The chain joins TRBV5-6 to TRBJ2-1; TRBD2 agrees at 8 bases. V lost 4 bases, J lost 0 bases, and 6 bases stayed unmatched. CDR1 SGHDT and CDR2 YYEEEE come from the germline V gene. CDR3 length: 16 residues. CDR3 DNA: TGTGCCAGCAGCCCCGCGGGGGGTCTCTCCTACAATGAGCAGTTCTTC. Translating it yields CASSPAGGLSYNEQFF.

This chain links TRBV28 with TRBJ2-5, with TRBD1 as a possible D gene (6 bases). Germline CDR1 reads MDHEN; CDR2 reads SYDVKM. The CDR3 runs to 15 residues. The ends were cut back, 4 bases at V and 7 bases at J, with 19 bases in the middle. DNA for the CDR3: TGTGCCAGCAGTTCGTCCCCACAGGGCGTAGGGACCCAGTACTTC. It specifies CASSSSPQGVGTQYF.

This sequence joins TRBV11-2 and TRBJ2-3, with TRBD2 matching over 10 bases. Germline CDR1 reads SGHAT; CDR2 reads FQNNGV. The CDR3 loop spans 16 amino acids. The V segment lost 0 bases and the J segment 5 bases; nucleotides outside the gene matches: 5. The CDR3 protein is CASSLEAGGQGDTQYF. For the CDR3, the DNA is TGTGCCAGCAGCTTAGAAGCGGGGGGGCAGGGAGATACGCAGTATTTT.

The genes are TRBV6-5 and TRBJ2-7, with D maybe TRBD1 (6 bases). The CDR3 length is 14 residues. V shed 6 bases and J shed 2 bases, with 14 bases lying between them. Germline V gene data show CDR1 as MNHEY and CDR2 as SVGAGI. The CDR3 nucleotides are TGTGCCAGCAGCCACTGGGACAACCCCTACGAGCAGTACTTC. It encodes CASSHWDNPYEQYF.

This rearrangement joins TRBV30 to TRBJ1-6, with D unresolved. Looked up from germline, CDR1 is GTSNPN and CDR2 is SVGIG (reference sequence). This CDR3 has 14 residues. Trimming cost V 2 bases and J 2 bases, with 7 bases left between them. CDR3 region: CAWSPSAYNSPLHF. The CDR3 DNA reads TGTGCCTGGAGTCCCAGCGCCTATAATTCACCCCTCCACTTT. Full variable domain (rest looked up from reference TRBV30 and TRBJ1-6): SQTIHQWPATLVQPVGSPLSLECTVEGTSNPNLYWYRQAAGRGLQLLFYSVGIGQISSEVPQNLSASRPQDRQFILSSKKLLLSDSGFYLCAWSPSAYNSPLHFGNGTRLTVT.

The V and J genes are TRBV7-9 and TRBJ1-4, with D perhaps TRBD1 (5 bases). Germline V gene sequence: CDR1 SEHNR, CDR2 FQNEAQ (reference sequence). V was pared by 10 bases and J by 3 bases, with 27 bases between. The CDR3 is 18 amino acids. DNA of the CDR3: TGTGCCATCGAACGCGAGCGGGGGATGTGGGTGGCTAATGAAAAACTGTTTTTT. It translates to CAIERERGMWVANEKLFF.

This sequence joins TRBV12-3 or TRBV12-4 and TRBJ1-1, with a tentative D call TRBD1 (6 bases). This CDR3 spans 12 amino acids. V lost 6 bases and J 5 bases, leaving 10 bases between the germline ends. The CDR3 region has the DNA TGTGCCAGCAGCTGGGGGACAACTGAAGCTTTCTTT. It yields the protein CASSWGTTEAFF.